This record covers a single TCR beta chain. Its antigen remains unknown. The PCR ran on 60 Vbeta and 13 Jbeta primers. Original data processing: A later analysis counted tens of millions of unique TCR beta chains, some 12 million shared. Here immunoSEQ multiplex PCR was the method, and the copy in TCRdb shows in-frame clones only, minus some. D and trimming were read from the DNA, whereas the V and J calls and clone size are those reported in that table. The data contain under 85,000 clones, around 77% of them singletons. CDR3 length equals 13 residues. Germline CDR1 and CDR2: MDHEN and SYDVKM. V gave up 2 bases and J gave up 7 bases; unmatched junction bases: 4. This entry belongs to a study of cytomegalovirus exposure and HLA in healthy donors. The study's findings and limits: Sequencing depth across donors, presence/absence analyses assumed, was roughly uniform. Investigators reported approximately 150 TCR beta chains as tied to cytomegalovirus.

Sample: PBMCs. V is TRBV28 and J is TRBJ1-2, with 7 bases aligning to TRBD1. The receptor's source is a woman aged 40 to 49 in good health and CMV-seropositive. CDR3 region: CASSLVRGRGYTF. CDR3 DNA: TGTGCCAGCAGTTTAGTAAGGGGGCGTGGCTACACCTTC.